This entry concerns a single T cell receptor (beta chain). Per the original data handling: How many nucleated cells were present was estimated from reference gene primer amplification. Sequencing was performed with immunoSEQ multiplex PCR; in TCRdb, only in-frame clones are kept and a portion is missing. V and J calls and clone size are copied from that table; D and trimming were computed from the DNA. This sample yields about 230,000 clones, of which approximately 88% are seen a single time; 27% belongs to the top ten. This sample is part of a study of blood T cell repertoires in COVID-19. Across the whole study: The United States, Italy and Spain supplied acute and convalescent COVID-19 samples. T cells, B-cell-depleted T cells, or PBMCs provided the cDNA or gDNA that served as material.

The CDR3 sequence is 15 residues long. Losses at the gene ends were 5 bases for V and 9 bases for J; bases not matched to a gene: 11. Germline CDR1 reads SGHNT; CDR2 reads YENEEA. The TCR comes from a man aged 40-49 years with acute or convalescent COVID-19. The chain is built from TRBV11-3 and TRBJ2-1, with TRBD1 identical over 9 bases. Input material: peripheral blood. CDR3 nucleotide sequence: TGTGCCAGCAGCGCCCGGACAGGGGACATTAGTGAGCAGTTCTTC. Translating gives CASSARTGDISEQFF.